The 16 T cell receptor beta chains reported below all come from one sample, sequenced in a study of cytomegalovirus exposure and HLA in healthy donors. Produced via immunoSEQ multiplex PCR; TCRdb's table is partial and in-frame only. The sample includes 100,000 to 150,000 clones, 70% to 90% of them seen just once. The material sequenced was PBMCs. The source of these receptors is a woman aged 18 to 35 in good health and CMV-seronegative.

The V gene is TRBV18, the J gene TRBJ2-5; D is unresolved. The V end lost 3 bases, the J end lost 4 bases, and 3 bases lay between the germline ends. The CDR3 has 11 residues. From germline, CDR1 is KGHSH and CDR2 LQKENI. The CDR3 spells CASSPGETQYF. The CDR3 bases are TGTGCCAGCTCACCCGGAGAGACCCAGTACTTC.

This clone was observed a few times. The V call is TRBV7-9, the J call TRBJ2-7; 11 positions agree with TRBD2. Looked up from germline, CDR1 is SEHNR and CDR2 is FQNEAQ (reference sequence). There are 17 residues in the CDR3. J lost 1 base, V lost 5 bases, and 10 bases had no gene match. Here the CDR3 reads CASSPGLAGPASYEQYF. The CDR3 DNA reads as TGTGCCAGCAGCCCCGGACTAGCGGGCCCGGCATCCTACGAGCAGTACTTC.

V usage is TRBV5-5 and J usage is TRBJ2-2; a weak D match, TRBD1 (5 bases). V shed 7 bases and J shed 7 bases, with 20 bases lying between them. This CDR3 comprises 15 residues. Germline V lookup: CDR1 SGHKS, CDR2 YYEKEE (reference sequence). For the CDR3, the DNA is TGTGCCAGCGGCCCGCCCAAAAGGGGCGGCGGGGAGCTGTTTTTT. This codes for CASGPPKRGGGELFF. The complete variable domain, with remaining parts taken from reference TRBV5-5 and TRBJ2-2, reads DAGVTQSPTHLIKTRGQQVTLRCSPISGHKSVSWYQQVLGQGPQFIFQYYEKEERGRGNFPDRFSARQFPNYSSELNVNALLLGDSALYLCASGPPKRGGGELFFGEGSRLTVL.

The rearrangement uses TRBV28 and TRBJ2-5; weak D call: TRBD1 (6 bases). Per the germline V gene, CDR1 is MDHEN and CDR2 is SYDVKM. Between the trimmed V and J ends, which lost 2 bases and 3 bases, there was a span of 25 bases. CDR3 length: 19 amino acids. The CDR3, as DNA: TGTGCCAGCAGTTTAAGGGGCCCCACAGGGCCGCGTGCCAAAGAGACCCAGTACTTC. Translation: CASSLRGPTGPRAKETQYF.

As DNA, the CDR3 is TGTGCCACCAGCAGACAGGGCTCCTACGAGCAGTACTTC. Protein sequence: CATSRQGSYEQYF. This chain joins TRBV15 and TRBJ2-7; perhaps TRBD1 as D (5 bases). The CDR3 loop spans 13 amino acids. Per germline, CDR1 LNHNV and CDR2 YYDKDF (reference sequence). Trimming removed 2 bases at V and 0 bases at J, with 5 bases between.

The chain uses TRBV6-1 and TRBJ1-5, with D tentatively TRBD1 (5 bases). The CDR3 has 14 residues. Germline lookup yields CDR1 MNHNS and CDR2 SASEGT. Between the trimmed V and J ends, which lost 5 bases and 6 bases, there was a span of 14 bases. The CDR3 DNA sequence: TGTGCCAGCAGTTATCCGGGGGGAGGTCAGCCCCAGCATTTT. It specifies CASSYPGGGQPQHF.

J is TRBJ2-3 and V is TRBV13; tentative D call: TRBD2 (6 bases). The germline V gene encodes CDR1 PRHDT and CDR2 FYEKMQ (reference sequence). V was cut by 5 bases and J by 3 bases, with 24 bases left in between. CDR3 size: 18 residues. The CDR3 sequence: CASSPKPKTSRVTDTQYF. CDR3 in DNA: TGTGCCAGCAGCCCGAAGCCTAAGACTAGTCGCGTTACAGATACGCAGTATTTT.

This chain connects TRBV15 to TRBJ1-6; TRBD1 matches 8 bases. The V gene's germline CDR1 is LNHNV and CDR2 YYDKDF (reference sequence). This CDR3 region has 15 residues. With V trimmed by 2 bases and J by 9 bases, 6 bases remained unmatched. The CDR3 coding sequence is TGTGCCACCAGCAGACAGGGGGCGGCTAGTTCACCCCTCCACTTT. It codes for CATSRQGAASSPLHF.

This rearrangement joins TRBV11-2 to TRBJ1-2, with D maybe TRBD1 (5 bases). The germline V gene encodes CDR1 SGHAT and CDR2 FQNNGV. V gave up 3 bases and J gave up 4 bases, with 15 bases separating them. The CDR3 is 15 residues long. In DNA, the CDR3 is TGTGCCAGCAGCTTCGGTCGGGGGAACAGCTATGGCTACACCTTC. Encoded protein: CASSFGRGNSYGYTF.

The CDR3 DNA reads as TGTGCCAGCAGTCCTAGGACTAGTCAAGAGACCCAGTACTTC. This codes for CASSPRTSQETQYF. V gene TRBV2 combines with J gene TRBJ2-5; TRBD2 aligns across 7 bases. The CDR3 totals 14 residues. Germline CDR1 and CDR2: SNHLY and FYNNEI. The V segment lost 5 bases and the J segment 2 bases; nucleotides outside the gene matches: 5.

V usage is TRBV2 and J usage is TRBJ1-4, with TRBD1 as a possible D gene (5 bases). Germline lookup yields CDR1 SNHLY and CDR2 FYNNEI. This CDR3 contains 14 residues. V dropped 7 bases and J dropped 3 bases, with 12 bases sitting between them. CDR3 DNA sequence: TGTGCCAGCACCACAGGTCTTGCTAATGAAAAACTGTTTTTT. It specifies CASTTGLANEKLFF.

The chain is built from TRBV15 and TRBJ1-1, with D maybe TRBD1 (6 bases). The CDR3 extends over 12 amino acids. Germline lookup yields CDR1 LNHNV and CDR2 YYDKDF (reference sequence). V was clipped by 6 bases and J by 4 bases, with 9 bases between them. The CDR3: CATSLGGTEAFF. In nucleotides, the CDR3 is TGTGCCACCAGTTTAGGGGGCACTGAAGCTTTCTTT.

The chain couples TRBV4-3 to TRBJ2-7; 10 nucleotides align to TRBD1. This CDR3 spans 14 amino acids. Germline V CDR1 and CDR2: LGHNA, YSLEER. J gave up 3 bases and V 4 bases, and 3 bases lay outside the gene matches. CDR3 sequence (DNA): TGCGCCAGCAGCCTGGACAGGGGGTACTACGAGCAGTACTTC. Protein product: CASSLDRGYYEQYF.

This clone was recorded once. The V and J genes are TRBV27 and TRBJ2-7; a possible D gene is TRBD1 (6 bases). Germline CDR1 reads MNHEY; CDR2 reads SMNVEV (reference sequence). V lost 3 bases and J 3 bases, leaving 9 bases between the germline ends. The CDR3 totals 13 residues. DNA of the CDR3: TGTGCCAGCAGTTTCGGACAGATCTACGAGCAGTACTTC. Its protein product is CASSFGQIYEQYF.

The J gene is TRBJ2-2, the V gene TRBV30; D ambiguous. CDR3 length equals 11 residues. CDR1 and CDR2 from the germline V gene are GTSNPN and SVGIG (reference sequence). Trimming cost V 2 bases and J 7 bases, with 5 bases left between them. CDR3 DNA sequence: TGTGCCTGGAGTTTCGGCGGGGAGCTGTTTTTT. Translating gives CAWSFGGELFF.

This CDR3 is CASSDQNYETQYF. The CDR3 bases are TGTGCCAGCAGTGATCAGAATTACGAGACCCAGTACTTC. This chain connects TRBV6-1 to TRBJ2-5, with D unclear. Germline assignment: CDR1 MNHNS and CDR2 SASEGT. Between the trimmed V and J ends, which lost 3 bases and 5 bases, there was a span of 10 bases. CDR3 length: 13 residues.